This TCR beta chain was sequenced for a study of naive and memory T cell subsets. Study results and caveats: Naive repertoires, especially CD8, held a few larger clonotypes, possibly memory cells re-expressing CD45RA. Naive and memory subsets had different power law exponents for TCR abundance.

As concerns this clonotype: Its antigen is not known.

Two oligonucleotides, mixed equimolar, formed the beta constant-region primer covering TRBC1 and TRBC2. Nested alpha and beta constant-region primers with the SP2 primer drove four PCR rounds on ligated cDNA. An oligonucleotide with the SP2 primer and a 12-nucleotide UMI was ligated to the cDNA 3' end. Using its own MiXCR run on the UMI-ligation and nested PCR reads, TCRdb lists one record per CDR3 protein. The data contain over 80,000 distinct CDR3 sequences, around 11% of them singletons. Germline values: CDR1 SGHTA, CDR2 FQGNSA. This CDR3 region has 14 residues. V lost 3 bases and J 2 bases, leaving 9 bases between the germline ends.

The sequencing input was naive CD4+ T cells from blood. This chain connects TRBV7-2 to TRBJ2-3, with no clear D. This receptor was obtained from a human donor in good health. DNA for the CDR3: TGTGCCAGCAGCTTCGTAGGATACACAGATACGCAGTATTTT. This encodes CASSFVGYTDTQYF. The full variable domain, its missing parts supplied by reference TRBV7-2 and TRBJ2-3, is GAGVSQSPSNKVTEKGKDVELRCDPISGHTALYWYRQSLGQGLEFLIYFQGNSAPDKSGLPSDRFSAERTGGSVSTLTIQRTQQEDSAVYLCASSFVGYTDTQYFGPGTRLTVL.